The 13 T cell receptor beta chains below all came from one sample that was sequenced in a study of blood T cell repertoires in COVID-19. Method: immunoSEQ multiplex PCR; TCRdb's copy keeps in-frame clones and lacks some. The profile covers roughly 120,000 clones, with approximately 80% appearing a single time and approximately 0.77% taken by the ten largest. The sequenced material came from peripheral blood. The receptors shown here come from a woman in her sixties or seventies with acute or convalescent COVID-19.

The chain uses TRBV3-1 (or the pseudogene TRBV3-2) and TRBJ2-7; 15 positions match TRBD2. In germline, CDR1 is LGHDT, CDR2 YNNKEL (reference sequence). The CDR3 spans 16 residues. V trimming: 4 bases; J trimming: 0 bases; junction bases outside the gene matches: 1. The CDR3 reads CASSLGLAGGSYEQYF. In nucleotides, the CDR3 is TGTGCCAGCAGCCTGGGACTAGCGGGAGGCTCCTACGAGCAGTACTTC.

The rearrangement uses TRBV19 and TRBJ1-3; tentatively, D is TRBD1 (5 bases). Trimming took 6 bases from V and 0 from J, leaving 12 bases between them. The CDR3 runs to 15 residues. CDR1 and CDR2 from the germline V gene are LNHDA and SQIVND (reference sequence). The CDR3, as DNA: TGTGCCAGTAGCTCCGGACACCACTCTGGAAACACCATATATTTT. Translation gives CASSSGHHSGNTIYF. Looking up the rest from reference TRBV19 and TRBJ1-3 gives the full variable domain: DGGITQSPKYLFRKEGQNVTLSCEQNLNHDAMYWYRQDPGQGLRLIYYSQIVNDFQKGDIAEGYSVSREKKESFPLTVTSAQKNPTAFYLCASSSGHHSGNTIYFGEGSWLTVV.

This clone occurred a few times. This rearrangement joins TRBV2 to TRBJ1-6, with a possible D match to TRBD1 (5 bases). Germline CDR1 and CDR2: SNHLY and FYNNEI. The CDR3 consists of 16 residues. V gave up 6 bases and J gave up 6 bases, with 18 bases separating them. The CDR3 spells CASRRAGGESNSPLHF. The DNA of the CDR3 is TGTGCCAGCAGGAGGGCGGGAGGGGAGAGTAATTCACCCCTCCACTTT. The full variable domain, rest sourced from reference TRBV2 and TRBJ1-6, is EPEVTQTPSHQVTQMGQEVILRCVPISNHLYFYWYRQILGQKVEFLVSFYNNEISEKSEIFDDQFSVERPDGSNFTLKIRSTKLEDSAMYFCASRRAGGESNSPLHFGNGTRLTVT.

This chain connects TRBV5-4 to TRBJ1-2, with a weak D call TRBD1 (6 bases). The length of the CDR3 is 13 residues. Trimming removed 4 bases at V and 4 bases at J, with 11 bases between. CDR1 and CDR2 from the germline V gene are SGHNT and YYREEE (reference sequence). The CDR3 coding sequence is TGTGCCAGCAGCCGACAGGATCTCTATGGCTACACCTTC. As protein: CASSRQDLYGYTF.

The CDR3 protein is CASSVGEGVWEQFF. CDR3 DNA: TGTGCCAGCAGCGTAGGAGAGGGGGTTTGGGAGCAGTTCTTC. The rearrangement links TRBV9 to TRBJ2-1; maybe TRBD1 (6 bases). V shed 0 bases and J shed 10 bases, with 14 bases lying between them. The length of the CDR3 is 14 residues. Germline V gene sequence: CDR1 SGDLS, CDR2 YYNGEE.

The rearrangement uses TRBV11-3 and TRBJ1-2; D may be TRBD1 (6 bases). Per the germline V gene, CDR1 is SGHNT and CDR2 is YENEEA. Trimming stripped 4 bases from V and 7 bases from J, with 13 bases between. The CDR3 length is 13 residues. The CDR3 bases are TGTGCCAGCAGCTCGGACAGCAGCAGTGGCTACACCTTC. It yields the protein CASSSDSSSGYTF.

The rearrangement uses TRBV7-9 and TRBJ2-3; D is unresolved. Germline-derived CDR1 and CDR2 are SEHNR and FQNEAQ (reference sequence). V dropped 5 bases and J dropped 1 base, with 4 bases sitting between them. The CDR3 extends over 12 amino acids. The CDR3 nucleotides read TGTGCCAGCAGCAGCGGCACAGATACGCAGTATTTT. This translates into CASSSGTDTQYF.

CDR3: CASSENGGNYEQYF. The DNA for the CDR3 is TGTGCCAGCAGTGAAAACGGGGGAAACTACGAGCAGTACTTC. J is TRBJ2-7 and V is TRBV6-1; a possible D gene is TRBD2 (6 bases). V lost 2 bases and J lost 3, with 11 bases in between. CDR1 is MNHNS, CDR2 SASEGT, per germline. CDR3 length: 14 residues.

The rearrangement uses TRBV14 and TRBJ1-2; the D is unclear. Between the trimmed V and J ends, which lost 1 base and 4 bases, there was a span of 19 bases. The CDR3 spans 17 residues. CDR1 and CDR2 (germline): SGHDN, FVKESK. CDR3 region: CASSQGNPSVVGYGYTF. The CDR3 region has the DNA TGTGCCAGCAGCCAAGGAAACCCCTCGGTCGTCGGCTATGGCTACACCTTC.

The chain recombines TRBV10-1 with TRBJ1-1; D call uncertain. V was clipped by 3 bases and J by 1 base, with 15 bases between them. CDR1 is WNHNN and CDR2 is SYGVQD in the germline V gene (reference sequence). CDR3 length equals 16 residues. CDR3 DNA: TGCGCCAGCAGTGACCGGACGGACTGGGAGAACACTGAAGCTTTCTTT. Its protein product is CASSDRTDWENTEAFF.

This clone showed up just a few times. The rearrangement links TRBV7-9 to TRBJ2-7; the D gene is possibly TRBD2 (6 bases). V was trimmed by 10 bases and J by 1 base, leaving 11 bases between them. This CDR3 has 12 amino acids. Germline assignment: CDR1 SEHNR and CDR2 FQNEAQ (reference sequence). DNA of the CDR3: TGTGCCACGGGGGACGGATCCTACGAGCAGTACTTC. Amino acid sequence: CATGDGSYEQYF.

The genes are TRBV11-2 and TRBJ1-3, with a weak D call TRBD1 (6 bases). CDR1 and CDR2 from the germline V gene are SGHAT and FQNNGV. The CDR3 is 15 residues long. With 4 bases removed from V and 0 bases from J, the gap between germline ends came to 10 bases. DNA for the CDR3: TGTGCCAGCAGCTGGGGGCGGAGCTCTGGAAACACCATATATTTT. It encodes CASSWGRSSGNTIYF. Supplemented by reference TRBV11-2 and TRBJ1-3, the full variable domain reads EAGVAQSPRYKIIEKRQSVAFWCNPISGHATLYWYQQILGQGPKLLIQFQNNGVVDDSQLPKDRFSAERLKGVDSTLKIQPAKLEDSAVYLCASSWGRSSGNTIYFGEGSWLTVV.

V and J are TRBV6-6 and TRBJ1-2; weak D call: TRBD1 (6 bases). The CDR3 has 12 residues. V lost 7 bases, J lost 8 bases, and 14 bases lay in between. CDR1 is MNHNY, CDR2 SVGAGI, per germline (reference sequence). As DNA, the CDR3 is TGTGCCAGCACAACAGGGAACTGGGGCTACACCTTC. The encoded protein is CASTTGNWGYTF.